The rows below give T cell receptor beta chains drawn from one sample of a study of response to subunit inactivated influenza vaccine. MiXCR, run by TCRdb on the RT-PCR reads, gives a single entry per CDR3 protein. This table has around 520,000 distinct CDR3 sequences, approximately 12% appearing once. This specimen consisted of PBMCs from blood, obtained on the day of vaccination. The receptors come from a man over 45 who received an inactivated influenza vaccine. Each CDR3 is given without its conserved first and last residue. The order of the fields is V gene, D gene, clone size, CDR3 length, CDR3 protein. A D gene is named only where the DNA matches it firmly. The listing skips clone size in some rows; elsewhere it reads once, few, many or a size class.

v_call: TRBV28
d_call: TRBD1
clone_size: few
cdr3_length: 14
cdr3_aa: ASSFALTGGTGIQY

v_call: TRBV19
d_call: .
clone_size: many
cdr3_length: 11
cdr3_aa: ASSLTKTYEQY

v_call: TRBV6-2/TRBV6-3
d_call: TRBD2
clone_size: many
cdr3_length: 12
cdr3_aa: ASSYSGGQETQY

v_call: TRBV5-6
d_call: TRBD1
clone_size: .
cdr3_length: 12
cdr3_aa: ASSAGGRGQPQH

v_call: TRBV20-1
d_call: .
clone_size: few
cdr3_length: 13
cdr3_aa: SAREEGSLYNEQF

v_call: TRBV11-1
d_call: .
clone_size: many
cdr3_length: 11
cdr3_aa: ASSLEAGPEQF

v_call: TRBV5-1
d_call: TRBD1
clone_size: .
cdr3_length: 14
cdr3_aa: ASSPGGTGVYNEQF

v_call: TRBV7-9
d_call: .
clone_size: many
cdr3_length: 12
cdr3_aa: ASSPRGGAVTQY

v_call: TRBV7-3
d_call: .
clone_size: many
cdr3_length: 15
cdr3_aa: ASSLTRDNFNTGELF

v_call: TRBV12-3/TRBV12-4
d_call: .
clone_size: few
cdr3_length: 14
cdr3_aa: ASSSSTTTLYNEQF

v_call: TRBV5-4
d_call: TRBD2
clone_size: many
cdr3_length: 13
cdr3_aa: ASSFARLAGNEQF

v_call: TRBV20-1
d_call: TRBD1
clone_size: few
cdr3_length: 15
cdr3_aa: SARGLDRGPGSYEQY

v_call: TRBV29-1
d_call: .
clone_size: .
cdr3_length: 11
cdr3_aa: SVDPGKADTQY

v_call: TRBV28
d_call: .
clone_size: .
cdr3_length: 12
cdr3_aa: ASRTADYLGTQY

v_call: TRBV7-9
d_call: TRBD1
clone_size: few
cdr3_length: 14
cdr3_aa: ASSLIRRTGKETQY

v_call: TRBV5-1
d_call: .
clone_size: few
cdr3_length: 12
cdr3_aa: ASSLDRGGDTQY

v_call: TRBV6-1
d_call: TRBD1
clone_size: few
cdr3_length: 13
cdr3_aa: ASTLDRGRGYGYT

v_call: TRBV7-9
d_call: TRBD2
clone_size: .
cdr3_length: 14
cdr3_aa: ASSLVGGGAPREQF

v_call: TRBV5-1
d_call: TRBD2
clone_size: few
cdr3_length: 14
cdr3_aa: ASSLRTASGSYEQY

v_call: TRBV20-1
d_call: TRBD1
clone_size: .
cdr3_length: 13
cdr3_aa: SARRDRGIQETQY

v_call: TRBV24-1
d_call: .
clone_size: .
cdr3_length: 12
cdr3_aa: ATSGEGYGYGYT

v_call: TRBV11-2
d_call: .
clone_size: many
cdr3_length: 15
cdr3_aa: ASSLISVRSYNSPLH

v_call: TRBV7-2
d_call: .
clone_size: few
cdr3_length: 10
cdr3_aa: ASSRIPDTQY

v_call: TRBV7-9
d_call: .
clone_size: few
cdr3_length: 12
cdr3_aa: ASVSGVITDTQY

v_call: TRBV12-3/TRBV12-4
d_call: .
clone_size: .
cdr3_length: 13
cdr3_aa: ASSFLGQLNQPQH

v_call: TRBV28
d_call: .
clone_size: .
cdr3_length: 12
cdr3_aa: ASSLTEVYNEQF

v_call: TRBV28
d_call: TRBD2
clone_size: .
cdr3_length: 13
cdr3_aa: ASSLYGLAPETQY

v_call: TRBV7-2
d_call: TRBD2
clone_size: many
cdr3_length: 15
cdr3_aa: ASSLSFGGASLNEQF

v_call: TRBV28
d_call: TRBD2
clone_size: .
cdr3_length: 11
cdr3_aa: ASKAGGPYEQY

v_call: TRBV7-9
d_call: .
clone_size: .
cdr3_length: 12
cdr3_aa: ASRKDRTYNEQF

v_call: TRBV7-9
d_call: .
clone_size: few
cdr3_length: 11
cdr3_aa: ASSLEDGLKLF

v_call: TRBV28
d_call: TRBD1
clone_size: many
cdr3_length: 14
cdr3_aa: ASSLTGGATNEKLF

v_call: TRBV12-3/TRBV12-4
d_call: .
clone_size: few
cdr3_length: 11
cdr3_aa: ASSPEESYEQY

v_call: TRBV15
d_call: .
clone_size: few
cdr3_length: 12
cdr3_aa: AIQDSQPSDEQF

v_call: TRBV7-8
d_call: TRBD2
clone_size: few
cdr3_length: 13
cdr3_aa: ASSRDAGGQDTQY

v_call: TRBV6-1
d_call: .
clone_size: .
cdr3_length: 12
cdr3_aa: ASGIGTAPSPLH

v_call: TRBV27
d_call: TRBD2
clone_size: few
cdr3_length: 16
cdr3_aa: ASSPGTSGSFFSYEQY

v_call: TRBV12-3/TRBV12-4
d_call: TRBD1
clone_size: .
cdr3_length: 16
cdr3_aa: ASSSGTGARPGANVLT

v_call: TRBV7-8
d_call: TRBD2
clone_size: few
cdr3_length: 12
cdr3_aa: ASSLSLADLFQF

v_call: TRBV10-3
d_call: .
clone_size: few
cdr3_length: 12
cdr3_aa: AARSDSAADTQY

v_call: TRBV15
d_call: .
clone_size: .
cdr3_length: 13
cdr3_aa: ATSRDLGDFHEQY

v_call: TRBV5-6
d_call: .
clone_size: once
cdr3_length: 15
cdr3_aa: ASSLVRLHSSYNEQF

v_call: TRBV29-1
d_call: .
clone_size: many
cdr3_length: 14
cdr3_aa: SVPAPDRGVGYEQY

v_call: TRBV3-1
d_call: .
clone_size: few
cdr3_length: 12
cdr3_aa: ASSLGVEGSEAF

v_call: TRBV12-3/TRBV12-4
d_call: TRBD2
clone_size: few
cdr3_length: 11
cdr3_aa: ASSFGRGDEQY

v_call: TRBV4-3
d_call: .
clone_size: many
cdr3_length: 13
cdr3_aa: ASSQEGILSETQY

v_call: TRBV12-3/TRBV12-4
d_call: .
clone_size: few
cdr3_length: 10
cdr3_aa: ASSLGTFEQY

v_call: TRBV4-1
d_call: .
clone_size: .
cdr3_length: 13
cdr3_aa: ASSQVEQGTYEQY

v_call: TRBV4-3
d_call: .
clone_size: many
cdr3_length: 12
cdr3_aa: ASSQEQANTEAF

v_call: TRBV9
d_call: .
clone_size: many
cdr3_length: 12
cdr3_aa: ASSVGDSYNEQF

v_call: TRBV7-9
d_call: .
clone_size: few
cdr3_length: 15
cdr3_aa: ASSLARAGIYNSPLH

v_call: TRBV4-2
d_call: .
clone_size: .
cdr3_length: 10
cdr3_aa: ASSQERVQLF

v_call: TRBV4-2
d_call: TRBD2
clone_size: few
cdr3_length: 13
cdr3_aa: ASSRGQRGSNEQF

v_call: TRBV2
d_call: .
clone_size: .
cdr3_length: 10
cdr3_aa: ASAPAGYEQY

v_call: TRBV11-2
d_call: .
clone_size: many
cdr3_length: 13
cdr3_aa: ASSLLRGNTGELF